Listed here are 25 T cell receptor beta chains from one sample, sequenced in a study of response to subunit inactivated influenza vaccine. MiXCR was run by TCRdb on the RT-PCR reads, yielding one entry per CDR3 protein. The sample has around 520,000 distinct CDR3 sequences; about 25% are singletons. This specimen consisted of CD4+ T cells sorted from PBMCs, obtained around 5 days after vaccination. The source of these receptors is a man aged 50-59 years who received an inactivated influenza vaccine.

This clonotype was detected many times. CDR3 nucleotides: TGCGCCAGCAGCCAAGACAGCAACTCCTACGAGCAGTACTTC. Protein product: CASSQDSNSYEQYF. The gene calls are TRBV5-1 and TRBJ2-7; D might be TRBD1 (5 bases). Trimming pared 4 bases from V and 0 bases from J, leaving 11 bases between. Germline-derived CDR1 and CDR2 are SGHRS and YFSETQ. The CDR3 contains 14 residues.

This clonotype was picked up a small number of times. V gene TRBV5-1 combines with J gene TRBJ2-7, with D maybe TRBD1 (5 bases). The germline CDR1 and CDR2 sequences are SGHRS and YFSETQ. This CDR3 region has 14 residues. Trimming stripped 0 bases from V and 4 bases from J, with 11 bases between. The CDR3 reads CASSLEQEEYEQYF. The CDR3 DNA follows: TGCGCCAGCAGCTTGGAACAGGAAGAATACGAGCAGTACTTC.

This clonotype was seen a few times. The V and J genes are TRBV20-1 and TRBJ2-7; TRBD2 aligns across 9 bases. Germline-derived CDR1 and CDR2 are DFQATT and SNEGSKA (reference sequence). This CDR3 region has 14 residues. The CDR3 DNA sequence: TGCGCACTGGGAGAACTAGCGGGTTACTACGAGCAGTACTTC. Protein product: CALGELAGYYEQYF.

The chain recombines TRBV12-3 or TRBV12-4 with TRBJ2-1; TRBD2 aligns across 11 bases. The CDR3 runs to 15 residues. The V gene end was trimmed by 7 bases and the J gene end by 2 bases; junction bases not matched to a gene: 4. CDR3 amino acids: CASNKLAGAYNEQFF. CDR3 DNA sequence: TGTGCCAGCAATAAACTAGCGGGAGCCTACAATGAGCAGTTCTTC.

The chain employs TRBV5-8 and TRBJ2-5, with D tentatively TRBD2 (6 bases). This CDR3 comprises 17 residues. With 0 bases removed from V and 5 bases from J, the gap between germline ends came to 20 bases. The V gene's germline CDR1 is SGHTS and CDR2 YDEGEE. CDR3 loop: CASSLASSSVGWETQYF. CDR3 coding DNA: TGTGCCAGCAGCTTGGCTTCCTCTAGCGTTGGGTGGGAGACCCAGTACTTC.

The sample holds a few counts of this clonotype. This chain uses TRBV12-3 or TRBV12-4 with TRBJ1-1; D unresolved. V lost 5 bases, J lost 5 bases, and 9 bases lay in between. The CDR3 loop spans 12 amino acids. CDR3: CASSPHSTEAFF. The CDR3 DNA reads as TGTGCCAGCAGTCCTCATTCGACTGAAGCTTTCTTT.

The J gene is TRBJ2-2, the V gene TRBV7-2, with D unclear. Germline V gives CDR1 SGHTA, CDR2 FQGNSA. CDR3 length: 14 residues. Trimming shortened V by 4 bases and J by 4 bases, and 10 bases separated the two germline ends. The chain's CDR3 is CASSSLERTGELFF. CDR3 DNA sequence: TGTGCCAGCAGCTCCCTTGAACGCACCGGGGAGCTGTTTTTT.

This clonotype was recorded once. The chain joins TRBV3-1 to TRBJ2-1, with unresolved D. V lost 1 base and J 10 bases, leaving 5 bases between the germline ends. The germline V gene encodes CDR1 LGHDT and CDR2 YNNKEL (reference sequence). The CDR3 has 11 amino acids. The DNA of the CDR3 is TGTGCCAGCAGCCAAGCTCGCGAGCAGTTCTTC. Its protein is CASSQAREQFF.

In this sample, this clonotype turned up once. The rearrangement uses TRBV12-3 or TRBV12-4 and TRBJ1-6; 9 bases line up with TRBD1. V lost 5 bases, J lost 12 bases, and 11 bases stayed unmatched. CDR3 size: 15 residues. The CDR3 nucleotides read TGTGCCAGCAGTCCCGGCGGACAGGGGCATGGACCCCTCCACTTT. Translation: CASSPGGQGHGPLHF.

V is TRBV4-2 and J is TRBJ2-7; TRBD2 matches at 7 bases. This CDR3 is 15 amino acids long. Germline V lookup: CDR1 LGHNA, CDR2 YNFKEQ. Trimming at V came to 1 base and at J to 4 bases, leaving 7 bases not matched to a gene. DNA for the CDR3: TGTGCCAGCAGCCAAGGGCCTAGCGGAAATTACGAGCAGTACTTC. Amino acids: CASSQGPSGNYEQYF.

This clonotype turned up a few times. The chain carries TRBV6-1 and TRBJ2-3; D possibly corresponds to TRBD1 (5 bases). Germline-derived CDR1 and CDR2 are MNHNS and SASEGT. The CDR3 is 14 residues long. Between the trimmed V and J ends, which lost 7 bases and 2 bases, there was a span of 13 bases. Here the CDR3 DNA reads TGTGCCAGCAAAAGGGGTTCCGACACAGATACGCAGTATTTT. Its translation: CASKRGSDTDTQYF.

This clonotype was seen repeatedly, ten times or more. J is TRBJ2-1 and V is TRBV29-1, with D perhaps matching TRBD1 or TRBD2 (7 bases each). Germline CDR1 reads SQVTM; CDR2 reads ANQGSEA. This CDR3 contains 18 residues. With 0 bases removed from V and 5 bases from J, the gap between germline ends came to 23 bases. The CDR3 protein is CSVEDGTEERLADNEQFF. The CDR3 coding sequence is TGCAGCGTTGAAGATGGGACAGAAGAGCGACTAGCCGACAATGAGCAGTTCTTC.

The gene calls are TRBV7-9 and TRBJ2-4, with 7 positions matching TRBD1. V shed 5 bases and J 6 bases; nucleotides not matched to a gene: 10. Germline V gene data show CDR1 as SEHNR and CDR2 as FQNEAQ (reference sequence). CDR3 length: 15 amino acids. The CDR3 nucleotides read TGTGCCAGCAGCACTCGGACAGGCATGGGAAACATTCAGTACTTC. This translates into CASSTRTGMGNIQYF. The full variable domain, completed using reference TRBV7-9 and TRBJ2-4, is DTGVSQNPRHKITKRGQNVTFRCDPISEHNRLYWYRQTLGQGPEFLTYFQNEAQLEKSRLLSDRFSAERPKGSFSTLEIQRTEQGDSAMYLCASSTRTGMGNIQYFGAGTRLSVL.

CDR3 amino acids: CASSATRRTQYF. The CDR3 coding sequence is TGCGCCAGCAGCGCGACCAGAAGGACCCAGTACTTC. The chain joins TRBV5-1 to TRBJ2-5; D gene unclear. This CDR3 contains 12 residues. Germline V gives CDR1 SGHRS, CDR2 YFSETQ. Trimming left V 4 bases short and J 7 bases short, with 11 bases between.

The chain couples TRBV28 to TRBJ2-3; 11 bases line up with TRBD2. V shed 6 bases and J 3 bases; nucleotides not matched to a gene: 8. CDR3 length: 16 amino acids. Germline V lookup: CDR1 MDHEN, CDR2 SYDVKM. The CDR3 here is CASSSPPSGGTDTQYF. Here the CDR3 DNA reads TGTGCCAGCAGCTCTCCCCCTAGCGGGGGGACAGATACGCAGTATTTT.

J is TRBJ2-5 and V is TRBV15; D may match TRBD1 or TRBD2 (6 bases each). The CDR3 length is 15 residues. The ends were cut back, 1 base at V and 4 bases at J, with 13 bases in the middle. Germline CDR1 reads LNHNV; CDR2 reads YYDKDF (reference sequence). CDR3 amino acids: CATSRVWGARETQYF. CDR3 bases: TGTGCCACCAGCAGAGTGTGGGGGGCACGAGAGACCCAGTACTTC.

This clonotype appeared a few times. The chain has TRBV5-1 and TRBJ2-7; D is tentatively TRBD1 or TRBD2 (7 bases each). The germline CDR1 and CDR2 sequences are SGHRS and YFSETQ. V was pared by 0 bases and J by 0 bases, with 16 bases between. This CDR3 comprises 17 residues. The CDR3 DNA follows: TGCGCCAGCAGCTTGGCGAGCGGGACAGCGAGCTCCTACGAGCAGTACTTC. Its protein is CASSLASGTASSYEQYF.

The gene calls are TRBV20-1 and TRBJ1-1; D not resolved. There are 14 residues in the CDR3. Germline assignment: CDR1 DFQATT and CDR2 SNEGSKA (reference sequence). Trimming took off 5 bases at V and 1 base at J, with 14 bases between the two ends. This chain's CDR3 is CSAPDRRSNTEAFF. CDR3 nucleotide sequence: TGCAGTGCTCCCGACCGACGGTCGAACACTGAAGCTTTCTTT.

The chain couples TRBV7-2 to TRBJ2-5; D could derive from TRBD1 or TRBD2 (6 bases each). Germline V gene data show CDR1 as SGHTA and CDR2 as FQGNSA. This CDR3 region has 15 residues. V shed 1 base and J shed 4 bases, with 13 bases lying between them. The CDR3: CASSLVGGYGETQYF. The CDR3 DNA follows: TGTGCCAGCAGCTTAGTAGGGGGGTATGGAGAGACCCAGTACTTC.

J is TRBJ2-3 and V is TRBV20-1, with D unclear. The CDR3 spans 14 residues. Germline assignment: CDR1 DFQATT and CDR2 SNEGSKA (reference sequence). Trimming removed 6 bases at V and 1 base at J, with 14 bases between. CDR3 protein: CSAQWGPRTDTQYF. Written as DNA, the CDR3 is TGCAGTGCCCAATGGGGTCCCCGCACAGATACGCAGTATTTT.

This chain joins TRBV10-3 and TRBJ2-3; D may match TRBD1 or TRBD2 (5 bases each). This CDR3 is built from 16 residues. Germline CDR1 reads ENHRY; CDR2 reads SYGVKD. V dropped 2 bases and J dropped 1 base, with 13 bases sitting between them. The CDR3 loop reads CAISEPRGWGTDTQYF. CDR3 sequence (DNA): TGTGCCATCAGTGAGCCGAGGGGTTGGGGCACAGATACGCAGTATTTT.

In its sample, this clonotype was seen a few times. This chain links TRBV7-9 with TRBJ1-4, with D hard to call. This CDR3 has 14 residues. Germline lookup yields CDR1 SEHNR and CDR2 FQNEAQ (reference sequence). Trimming took 0 bases from V and 8 from J, leaving 10 bases between them. CDR3 DNA: TGTGCCAGCAGCTTAGCGTTCGCGAACGAAAAACTGTTTTTT. This encodes CASSLAFANEKLFF.

This clonotype was picked up a small number of times. CDR3 DNA: TGTGCCAGCAGCTTAGAGCGACACGCGGGGAATGAGCAGTTCTTC. Translated, it gives CASSLERHAGNEQFF. The V and J genes are TRBV7-8 and TRBJ2-1; TRBD2 might be the D (6 bases). V lost 1 base and J lost 7, with 14 bases in between. The CDR3 runs to 15 residues. The V gene's germline CDR1 is SGHVS and CDR2 FQNEAQ.

This clonotype appeared a few times. As DNA, the CDR3 is TGCAGTGCTAGAAATAGGGGCAGCCAGAGCTACACCTTC. It yields the protein CSARNRGSQSYTF. The J gene is TRBJ1-2, the V gene TRBV20-1; a weak D match, TRBD1 (5 bases). CDR1 is DFQATT, CDR2 SNEGSKA, per germline (reference sequence). V gave up 2 bases and J gave up 9 bases, with 16 bases separating them. CDR3 length: 13 residues.

This clonotype was recorded a few times. The chain recombines TRBV21-1 with TRBJ2-1; the table's D call of TRBD1 was not tested on the DNA. TRBV21-1 is a recognized pseudogene. The CDR3 loop spans 12 amino acids. This chain's CDR3 is CASRGRYNEQFF. The CDR3 bases are TGTGCCAGCAGGGGACGGTACAATGAGCAGTTCTTC.